Each of the 6 T cell receptor beta chains below was sequenced from the same sample in a study of blood T cells in healthy people across ages (dated by TCRdb to between 2015 and 2016). Receptors were amplified or captured by 5' RACE. Instrument on record: Illumina HiSeq 2500. The second PCR ran for roughly 7 to 12 cycles and used a J-beta primer mix along with a sample-barcoded 5' primer. The raw public data were reprocessed by TCRdb itself: fastp quality trimming at Q25, MiXCR clonotype calling, in-frame beta chains only. Merged by CDR3 protein, the rows form single entries marked with the most common genes and DNA. Present in this sample are about 800,000 distinct CDR3 sequences, approximately 25% of which were seen just once. The biggest ten clones account for 3% to 4% of the sample. A further study also used this sample, focusing on T cells of mothers and their children.

Material for sequencing was blood. The receptor source for this set is a boy between 10 and 17 years old in good health.

This clonotype was recorded at least ten times. The junction differs from germline at one of its ends, possibly a read error. The chain has TRBV7-9 and TRBJ2-5; no firm D call. The CDR3 length is 13 residues. The germline gives CDR1 SEHNR, CDR2 FQNEAQ (reference sequence). The CDR3 DNA sequence: TGTGCCAGCAGCCAAGGACCGGACGGTAAAGGGTTCTTC. Residues: CASSQGPDGKGFF. Drawing the rest from reference TRBV7-9 and TRBJ2-5, the complete variable domain is DTGVSQNPRHKITKRGQNVTFRCDPISEHNRLYWYRQTLGQGPEFLTYFQNEAQLEKSRLLSDRFSAERPKGSFSTLEIQRTEQGDSAMYLCASSQGPDGKGFFGPGTRLLVL.

This clonotype has only a few counts. The chain couples TRBV27 to TRBJ1-2, with D possibly TRBD1 on 6 matching bases. The V end lost 1 base, the J end lost 7 bases, and 16 bases lay between the germline ends. Germline assignment: CDR1 MNHEY and CDR2 SMNVEV (reference sequence). The CDR3 contains 15 residues. The CDR3 nucleotides read TGTGCCAGCAGTTTATGGCAGGGGTGGAGTGGTGGCTACACCTTC. Translation gives CASSLWQGWSGGYTF.

This clonotype was seen a handful of times. V is TRBV19 and J is TRBJ1-2; D might be TRBD1 (6 bases). The germline V and J ends were trimmed by 3 bases and 2 bases, with 7 bases remaining between them. CDR3 size: 13 residues. Per the germline V gene, CDR1 is LNHDA and CDR2 is SQIVND (reference sequence). The CDR3 here is CASSITGNYGYTF. The CDR3 nucleotides are TGTGCCAGTAGTATTACAGGGAACTATGGCTACACCTTC. Looking up the rest from reference TRBV19 and TRBJ1-2 gives the full variable domain: DGGITQSPKYLFRKEGQNVTLSCEQNLNHDAMYWYRQDPGQGLRLIYYSQIVNDFQKGDIAEGYSVSREKKESFPLTVTSAQKNPTAFYLCASSITGNYGYTFGSGTRLTVV.

The chain combines TRBV29-1 with TRBJ2-6; 12 positions match TRBD1. Germline V gene lookup returns CDR1 SQVTM and CDR2 ANQGSEA. The trim removed 6 bases at V and 4 bases at J, leaving 7 bases unmatched. The CDR3 totals 16 residues. The CDR3 loop is CSVPGTGGVGANVLTF. CDR3 sequence (DNA): TGCAGCGTGCCCGGGACAGGGGGCGTAGGGGCCAACGTCCTGACTTTC.

The J gene is TRBJ2-7, the V gene TRBV7-2; 10 bases match TRBD1. Trimming at V came to 1 base and at J to 3 bases, leaving 9 bases not matched to a gene. This CDR3 is built from 17 residues. Germline CDR1 SGHTA, CDR2 FQGNSA. DNA of the CDR3: TGTGCCAGCAGCTTAGTCCCCGGACAGGGGGTGAGCTACGAGCAGTACTTC. Amino acids: CASSLVPGQGVSYEQYF.

The genes are TRBV20-1 and TRBJ2-1, with D tentatively TRBD2 (6 bases). Germline CDR1 is DFQATT and CDR2 is SNEGSKA (reference sequence). The CDR3 runs 14 residues. V was cut by 0 bases and J by 4 bases, with 10 bases left in between. The CDR3 region has the DNA TGCAGTGCTAGAGATCTGGGACTTTACAATGAGCAGTTCTTC. Protein sequence: CSARDLGLYNEQFF.